The rows below give T cell receptor beta chains drawn from one sample of a study of identical twins. MiXCR, run by TCRdb on the 5' RACE reads, gives a single entry per CDR3 protein. This table has around 960,000 distinct CDR3 sequences, about 12% appearing once. The same data also contributed to another study, on yellow fever vaccine responses in identical twins.

The sequenced material came from PBMCs. Receptor source: a woman between 18 and 29 years old in good health. The conserved cysteine and the conserved F or W are not part of the CDR3 here. D genes are given only for firm matches. Only some rows state a clone size, as once, few, many or a class for expanded clones.

j_gene: TRBJ2-1
abundance: -
v_gene: TRBV5-1
d_gene: -
CDR3aa: ASSLDSVYEQF

j_gene: TRBJ2-3
abundance: -
v_gene: TRBV28
d_gene: -
CDR3aa: ASSPFKGTDTQY

j_gene: TRBJ1-1
abundance: once
v_gene: TRBV11-1
d_gene: TRBD1
CDR3aa: ASSPDPRDRGLNTEAF

j_gene: TRBJ1-5
abundance: few
v_gene: TRBV10-2
d_gene: -
CDR3aa: ASRDTSIQPQH

j_gene: TRBJ2-7
abundance: -
v_gene: TRBV11-2
d_gene: -
CDR3aa: ASSRSIGGWDYEQY

j_gene: TRBJ1-1
abundance: -
v_gene: TRBV11-2
d_gene: -
CDR3aa: ASSTTFTGTYTEAF

j_gene: TRBJ1-2
abundance: few
v_gene: TRBV29-1
d_gene: -
CDR3aa: SAGGQYGYT

j_gene: TRBJ2-7
abundance: few
v_gene: TRBV7-9
d_gene: -
CDR3aa: ASSRFQGLSGDEQY

j_gene: TRBJ2-3
abundance: -
v_gene: TRBV14
d_gene: TRBD2
CDR3aa: ASSQDREGNADTQY

j_gene: TRBJ2-3
abundance: -
v_gene: TRBV12-3/TRBV12-4
d_gene: TRBD2
CDR3aa: ASSSSGGTGTQY